The 5 T cell receptor beta chains given below trace back to one sample, sequenced in a study of spatial heterogeneity in lung cancer. Notes on the study in general: Mutation counts in tumors were tracked by counts of expanded intratumoral alpha and beta TCRs.

MiXCR, applied by TCRdb to the 5' RACE reads, yields one record per CDR3 protein. The sample yields around 8,800 distinct CDR3 sequences, more than 4% seen once. Time point denoted: sample taken at primary tumor resection. For these receptors, no antigen is known. Sequencing was performed on lung tumor tissue, taken at surgery. The receptors shown here come from a female donor with early-stage non-small cell lung cancer.

This clonotype was counted at least ten times. In nucleotides, the CDR3 is TGTGCCAGCATGGAAGGGTCCTACGAGCAGTACTTC. Residues: CASMEGSYEQYF. This chain connects TRBV7-9 to TRBJ2-7; no reliable D call. The CDR3 spans 12 residues. Germline values: CDR1 SEHNR, CDR2 FQNEAQ (reference sequence). V dropped 7 bases and J dropped 1 base, with 8 bases sitting between them.

As regards this clonotype: One junction end disagrees with the germline gene, perhaps due to a read error. This rearrangement joins TRBV5-1 to TRBJ2-1, with D unclear. Germline lookup yields CDR1 SGHRS and CDR2 YFSETQ. The CDR3 extends over 16 amino acids. This chain's CDR3 is CARRKSYSQEGNEKFF. The CDR3 bases are TGCGCCAGAAGAAAGAGCTATTCGCAGGAAGGAAATGAGAAGTTCTTC.

This clonotype was recorded at least ten times. The chain recombines TRBV18 with TRBJ2-5; D ambiguous. Germline CDR1 is KGHSH and CDR2 is LQKENI. This CDR3 comprises 12 residues. The germline V and J ends were trimmed by 3 bases and 8 bases, with 10 bases remaining between them. This CDR3 is CASSPGMGTQYF. As DNA, the CDR3 is TGTGCCAGCTCACCTGGAATGGGTACCCAGTACTTC.

This clonotype rates as medium-sized. The chain is built from TRBV12-3 or TRBV12-4 and TRBJ1-3; no clear D. CDR3 length: 14 amino acids. Between the trimmed V and J ends, which lost 1 base and 2 bases, there was a span of 6 bases. In nucleotides, the CDR3 is TGTGCCAGCAGTTTAGAGAACCCTGGAAACACCATATATTTT. It translates to CASSLENPGNTIYF.

This clonotype was counted ten times or more. The V and J genes are TRBV7-2 and TRBJ2-7; D not certain. Looked up from germline, CDR1 is SGHTA and CDR2 is FQGNSA. This CDR3 is built from 13 residues. The V end lost 6 bases, the J end lost 0 bases, and 9 bases lay between the germline ends. This CDR3 is CASRSTSSYEQYF. The DNA of the CDR3 is TGTGCCAGCAGATCAACCTCCTCCTACGAGCAGTACTTC.